A selection of T cell receptor beta chains follows, all from one sample in a study of T-cell memory formation after mild COVID-19. From the 5' RACE reads, TCRdb called clonotypes with MiXCR, one entry per CDR3 protein. The table shows fewer than 350,000 distinct CDR3 sequences, with 15% occurring only once. Source material: PBMCs or a T cell subset sorted from them (not recorded which). Source of these receptors: a man younger than 35 who had mild COVID-19 (a few samples of this study predate the infection). Cell type and time point are not known. The CDR3 runs from the conserved cysteine through the conserved F or W. Fields, in order: clone size, J gene, D gene, V gene, CDR3 length, CDR3 DNA, CDR3 protein. D genes are given only for firm matches. Rows give clone size only sometimes, using once, few, many, or a class for an expanded clone.

>-|TRBJ1-1|-|TRBV18|15
TGTGCCAGCTCACCCCCCGAGGGTCCTGAAGTTGAGGCTTTCTTT
CASSPPEGPEVEAFF
>few|TRBJ2-5|-|TRBV12-3/TRBV12-4|15
TGTGCCAGCAGTGCCGGGTGGGACGTCCAAGAGACCCAGTACTTC
CASSAGWDVQETQYF
>-|TRBJ2-2|-|TRBV4-1|15
TGCGCCAGCAGCCAAGTAGGCCAGCAAACCGGGGAGCTGTTTTTT
CASSQVGQQTGELFF
>few|TRBJ2-5|-|TRBV18|15
TGTGCCAGCTCACCACCAGGCTTAGGGCAAGAGACCCAGTACTTC
CASSPPGLGQETQYF
>few|TRBJ1-5|-|TRBV6-2/TRBV6-3|16
TGTGCCAGCCGCCGCACGGGGGCCAGGGCTAATCAGCCCCAGCATTTT
CASRRTGARANQPQHF
>-|TRBJ2-3|TRBD2|TRBV5-4|15
TGTGCCAGCAGCTTCCCTAGCGGGGCGGTAGATACGCAGTATTTT
CASSFPSGAVDTQYF
>once|TRBJ2-5|TRBD2|TRBV25-1|17
TGTGCCAGCAGTGAATTTGGGGGGGTACGACCTAAAGAGACCCAGTACTTC
CASSEFGGVRPKETQYF
>-|TRBJ2-5|-|TRBV4-1|15
TGCGCCAGCAGCCACTCCGGGACACGTCAAGAGACCCAGTACTTC
CASSHSGTRQETQYF
>few|TRBJ2-3|TRBD2|TRBV20-1|16
TGCAGTGCTAATTCTCCTAGCGGGGGCCTAATAGATACGCAGTATTTT
CSANSPSGGLIDTQYF
>few|TRBJ2-3|TRBD2|TRBV4-1|21
TGCGCCAGCAGCCAAGCTGAGGTCCGACGGCGGGGGAGCGTAAGCACAGATACGCAGTATTTT
CASSQAEVRRRGSVSTDTQYF
>few|TRBJ2-5|-|TRBV28|13
TGTGCCAGCCTTGGGGGGGGCCTGGAGACCCAGTACTTC
CASLGGGLETQYF
>-|TRBJ2-3|TRBD2|TRBV5-1|15
TGCGCCAGCAGCTTACAAGCGGGAAGCACAGATACGCAGTATTTT
CASSLQAGSTDTQYF
>once|TRBJ1-4|-|TRBV5-1|14
TGCGCCACCCACGAGGGGGGGCTCGACGAAAAACTGTTTTTT
CATHEGGLDEKLFF
>few|TRBJ1-1|TRBD1|TRBV18|16
TGTGCCAGCTCCGAGGGACAGCTCTACATGAACACTGAAGCTTTCTTT
CASSEGQLYMNTEAFF
>-|TRBJ1-5|-|TRBV6-5|13
TGTGCCAGCAGGCGACAGGGCAATCAGCCCCAGCATTTT
CASRRQGNQPQHF
>-|TRBJ1-5|TRBD1|TRBV6-1|16
TGTGCCAGCAGTGCCTCCGGGACAGGGGGACCGGACCCCCAGCATTTT
CASSASGTGGPDPQHF
>many|TRBJ2-7|TRBD2|TRBV19|14
TGTGCCAGTAGTCCCGGGGAGGGGTCCTACGAGCAGTACTTC
CASSPGEGSYEQYF
>-|TRBJ2-3|TRBD2|TRBV4-2|17
TGTGCCAGCAGCCAAGCGAGCGGGGGAGGAGGCTCAGATACGCAGTATTTT
CASSQASGGGGSDTQYF
>-|TRBJ2-5|TRBD2|TRBV2|19
TGTGCCAGCAGTGAAGCGCTTCGAGCGGGGGGGCCAGTAGAAGAGACCCAGTACTTC
CASSEALRAGGPVEETQYF
>-|TRBJ2-3|TRBD2|TRBV7-2|15
TGTGCCAGCAGCTTAGATGGTAGCGGGGTAATGACGCAGTATTTT
CASSLDGSGVMTQYF
>-|TRBJ2-2|-|TRBV3-1|14
TGTGCCAGCAGCCGGGGGGCGAACACCGGGGAGCTGTTTTTT
CASSRGANTGELFF
>few|TRBJ1-3|-|TRBV5-1|15
TGCGCCAGCAGCTTGGTGCCAGTCTCTGGAAACACCATATATTTT
CASSLVPVSGNTIYF
>few|TRBJ2-7|-|TRBV2|11
TGTGCCAGCAGTGATGGCGTCGAGCAGTACTTC
CASSDGVEQYF
>-|TRBJ2-7|-|TRBV2|12
TGTGCCAGCAGTGAAGCCAGCTACGAGCAGTACTTC
CASSEASYEQYF
>-|TRBJ2-5|-|TRBV7-8|17
TGTGCCAGCAGCTTACGGTTGGCGGGGAGGAGCCAAGAGACCCAGTACTTC
CASSLRLAGRSQETQYF
>-|TRBJ2-7|-|TRBV5-1|17
TGCGCCAGCAGCTTGAGTAAAGGGACCCAAGGTTTTCACGAGCAGTACTTC
CASSLSKGTQGFHEQYF
>few|TRBJ2-3|-|TRBV19|15
TGTGCCAGTAGTATTAACCCCTCGACGGCAGATACGCAGTATTTT
CASSINPSTADTQYF
>-|TRBJ2-2|-|TRBV6-5|14
TGTGCCAGCAGTCGAGACAGTGGAACCGGGGAGCTGTTTTTT
CASSRDSGTGELFF
>few|TRBJ1-1|-|TRBV6-6|12
TGTGCCAGCAGTCCGGAATTGGGGACCTTAGCCTTT
CASSPELGTLAF
>-|TRBJ1-2|-|TRBV6-6|17
TGTGCCAGCAGTTACCCGACGGACGGAGCCTGGGACTATGGCTACACCTTC
CASSYPTDGAWDYGYTF
>-|TRBJ1-4|-|TRBV7-9|15
TGTGCCAGCAGCTATAACCGACAGTTTAATGAAAAACTGTTTTTT
CASSYNRQFNEKLFF
>many|TRBJ1-1|-|TRBV5-1|14
TGCGCCAGCAGCTTGATGGCGGGGGACACTGAAGCTTTCTTT
CASSLMAGDTEAFF